This T cell receptor beta chain was sequenced in a study of response to subunit inactivated influenza vaccine (dated by TCRdb to between 2018 and 2020). For the study in its entirety: The study used deep quantitative T cell receptor repertoire profiling to track responses to a trivalent subunit inactivated influenza vaccine. The research as a whole found: The authors suggested that each seasonal influenza vaccination may recruit only a limited number of new T cells.

Libraries came from RT-PCR. Sequencing was performed on an Illumina HiSeq 2500. TCRdb reworked the public reads: Q25 trimming with fastp, MiXCR clone assembly, productive beta chains retained. CDR3 protein sequences are deduplicated, and each keeps its most common genes and DNA. Recorded for this sample are 550,000 to 800,000 distinct CDR3 sequences; over 11% of them occurred a single time. The ten largest clones capture 5.5% to 7% of the sample. The CDR3 spans 14 residues, from the cysteine through the phenylalanine. Only the CDR3 region is kept as DNA, spanning 42 bases read in frame from base 1. Sequences ENHRY (CDR1) and SYGVKD (CDR2) are obtained from the germline V gene. V is reduced by 2 bases and J by 1 base, leaving a spacing of 9 bases between them. There are many counts of this clonotype. Its binding antigen is unknown. Per-base qualities were not stored, and no clone one base away is much larger.

This TCR was sampled from a man over 45 who received an inactivated influenza vaccine. Donor details come from another sample of the same person, matched by shared clones. The material sequenced was PBMCs from blood, taken 14 to 15 days before vaccination. This sequence uses TRBV10-3 and TRBJ2-7, with the D gene too uncertain to name. The DNA sequence is given as TGTGCCATCAGTGAGCCCTTTAGTTCCTACGAGCAGTACTTC. The resulting protein is CAISEPFSSYEQYF.